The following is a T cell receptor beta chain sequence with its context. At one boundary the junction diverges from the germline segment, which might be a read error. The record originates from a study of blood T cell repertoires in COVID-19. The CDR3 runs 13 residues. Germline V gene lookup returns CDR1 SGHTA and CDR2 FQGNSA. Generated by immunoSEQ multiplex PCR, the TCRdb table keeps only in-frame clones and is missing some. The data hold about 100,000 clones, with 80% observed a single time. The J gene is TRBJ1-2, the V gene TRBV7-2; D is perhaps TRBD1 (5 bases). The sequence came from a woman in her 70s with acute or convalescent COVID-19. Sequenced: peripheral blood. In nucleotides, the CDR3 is TGTGCCAGCAGCTTGCACCGCGGGACGGTGACCATCTTC. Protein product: CASSLHRGTVTIF.